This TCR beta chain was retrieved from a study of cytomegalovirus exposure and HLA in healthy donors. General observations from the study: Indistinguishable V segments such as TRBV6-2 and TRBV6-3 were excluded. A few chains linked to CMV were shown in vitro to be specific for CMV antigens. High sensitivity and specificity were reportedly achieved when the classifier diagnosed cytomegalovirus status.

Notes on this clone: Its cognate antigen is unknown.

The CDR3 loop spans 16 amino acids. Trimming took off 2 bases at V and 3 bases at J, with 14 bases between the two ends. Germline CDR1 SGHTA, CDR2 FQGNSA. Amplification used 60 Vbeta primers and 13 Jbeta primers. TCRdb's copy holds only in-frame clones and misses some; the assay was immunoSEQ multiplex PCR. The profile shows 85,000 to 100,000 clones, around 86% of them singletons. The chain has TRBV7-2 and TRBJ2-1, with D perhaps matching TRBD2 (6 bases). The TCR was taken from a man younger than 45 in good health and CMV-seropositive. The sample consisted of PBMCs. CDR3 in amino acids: CASSLSRGIHYNEQFF. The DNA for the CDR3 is TGTGCCAGCAGCTTATCTCGGGGGATCCACTACAATGAGCAGTTCTTC.